The 2 T cell receptor beta chains presented below share a single source sample, sequenced in a study of Ad26.COV2.S vaccination and SARS-CoV-2 variants. Treatment: roughly 18 received Ad26.COV2.S at low or high dose, single or two shots; 5 received placebo; per-sample allocation not given. Sampling occurred on day 63 after the first vaccine or placebo injection. Sequencing used immunoSEQ multiplex PCR; TCRdb keeps in-frame clones, though not all of them. The table includes under 400,000 clones, roughly 84% detected once. The sequences come from peripheral blood, collected in a trial of Ad26.COV2.S vaccine versus placebo. The receptors here all came from a person between 18 and 65 years old who received the Ad26.COV2.S COVID-19 vaccine or a placebo.

This rearrangement joins TRBV4-1 to TRBJ1-5; TRBD1 matches at 8 bases. This CDR3 region has 14 residues. Germline V lookup: CDR1 MGHRA, CDR2 YSYEKL. J gave up 7 bases and V 6 bases, and 8 bases lay outside the gene matches. This CDR3 is CASSSRDRSQPQHF. The CDR3, as DNA: TGCGCCAGCAGTTCCCGGGACAGGAGCCAGCCCCAGCATTTT.

This clone was counted once. V usage is TRBV10-3 and J usage is TRBJ2-6; D may correspond to TRBD1 or TRBD2 (5 bases each). Between the trimmed V and J ends, which lost 4 bases and 1 base, there was a span of 14 bases. CDR3 length equals 17 residues. Germline assignment: CDR1 ENHRY and CDR2 SYGVKD. CDR3 region: CAISGVPGGSGANVLTF. In DNA form, the CDR3 reads TGTGCCATCAGTGGGGTCCCTGGGGGATCTGGGGCCAACGTCCTGACTTTC.